The 12 T cell receptor beta chains reported below all come from one sample, sequenced in a study of long-term antiretroviral therapy in people with HIV. Researchers report immunoSEQ v3.0 was run at survey level. Sequenced by immunoSEQ multiplex PCR; TCRdb stores in-frame clones only, minus some. This table holds around 23,000 clones, over 75% found once. The sequencing here drew on unsorted PBMCs, taken 0.3 years after starting antiretroviral therapy. Source of these receptors: a man over 45 with HIV.

This chain links TRBV29-1 with TRBJ1-2; D possibly corresponds to TRBD1 (5 bases). This CDR3 is 12 amino acids long. V was shortened by 6 bases and J by 1 base, with 9 bases between the two germline ends. Germline assignment: CDR1 SQVTM and CDR2 ANQGSEA. The DNA of the CDR3 is TGCAGCGTCGGACAAGATAACTATGGCTACACCTTC. This translates into CSVGQDNYGYTF.

This sequence joins TRBV2 and TRBJ1-1, with 7 positions matching TRBD1. Germline-derived CDR1 and CDR2 are SNHLY and FYNNEI. The V gene end was trimmed by 4 bases and the J gene end by 2 bases; junction bases not matched to a gene: 4. CDR3 length: 14 residues. CDR3 coding DNA: TGTGCCAGCAGTGGGAGGGGGCTAAACACTGAAGCTTTCTTT. This encodes CASSGRGLNTEAFF.

The chain recombines TRBV6-1 with TRBJ2-7, with D perhaps TRBD1 (6 bases). V gave up 4 bases and J gave up 6 bases, with 10 bases separating them. The germline V gene encodes CDR1 MNHNS and CDR2 SASEGT. There are 12 residues in the CDR3. CDR3 nucleotide sequence: TGTGCCAGCAGTGCACAGGGACCCGAGCAGTACTTC. This translates into CASSAQGPEQYF.

The chain uses TRBV6-5 and TRBJ2-7; D is ambiguous. The CDR3 has 13 residues. Germline loops: CDR1 MNHEY, CDR2 SVGAGI. V gave up 0 bases and J gave up 6 bases, with 9 bases separating them. The CDR3 here is CASSYSGRREQYF. The CDR3 DNA reads TGTGCCAGCAGTTACTCGGGCCGCCGCGAGCAGTACTTC.

The rearrangement links TRBV27 to TRBJ2-5; weak D call: TRBD2 (5 bases). The V and J ends lost 3 bases and 4 bases respectively, with 18 bases between them. Germline CDR1 and CDR2: MNHEY and SMNVEV (reference sequence). This CDR3 has 16 amino acids. The CDR3 reads CASSFSSRFLGETQYF. In DNA form, the CDR3 reads TGTGCCAGCAGTTTCTCTAGCCGATTTCTCGGAGAGACCCAGTACTTC.

CDR3 nucleotides: TGTGCCAGCAGCCAATCTGAGGGTTGGAACACTGAAGCTTTCTTT. Translating it yields CASSQSEGWNTEAFF. V and J are TRBV16 and TRBJ1-1; D is unresolved. The V gene's germline CDR1 is KGHSY and CDR2 FQNENV. The length of the CDR3 is 15 residues. V lost 0 bases, J lost 1 base, and 9 bases lay in between.

The chain joins TRBV28 to TRBJ2-3, with 9 bases lining up with TRBD1. CDR3 size: 15 residues. The V gene end was trimmed by 6 bases and the J gene end by 3 bases; junction bases not matched to a gene: 7. Per germline, CDR1 MDHEN and CDR2 SYDVKM. The CDR3 sequence is CASREPGQGTDTQYF. CDR3 nucleotides: TGTGCCAGCAGAGAACCGGGACAGGGAACAGATACGCAGTATTTT. The entire variable domain, with the rest obtained from reference TRBV28 and TRBJ2-3, is as follows: DVKVTQSSRYLVKRTGEKVFLECVQDMDHENMFWYRQDPGLGLRLIYFSYDVKMKEKGDIPEGYSVSREKKERFSLILESASTNQTSMYLCASREPGQGTDTQYFGPGTRLTVL.

The rearrangement joins TRBV5-8 to TRBJ1-5; TRBD1 is a possible D gene (6 bases). Germline loops: CDR1 SGHTS, CDR2 YDEGEE. The CDR3 contains 16 residues. Deletions cut 2 bases from V and 1 base from J, with 13 bases between. DNA for the CDR3: TGTGCCAGCAGCTTAGCAGGGGTAAGAAGCAATCAGCCCCAGCATTTT. It translates to CASSLAGVRSNQPQHF.

The chain couples TRBV7-9 to TRBJ2-1; TRBD1 might be the D (5 bases). Germline loops: CDR1 SEHNR, CDR2 FQNEAQ (reference sequence). The CDR3 is 12 residues long. Trimming removed 5 bases from V and 10 bases from J, with 12 bases in between. The CDR3 DNA reads TGTGCCAGCAGCCGACAGCTCATCGAGCAGTTCTTC. Translating it yields CASSRQLIEQFF.

This clone came up a few times. The chain links TRBV2 to TRBJ1-2; 7 bases are a match to TRBD1. This CDR3 comprises 16 residues. In germline, CDR1 is SNHLY, CDR2 FYNNEI. V lost 7 bases and J lost 8; bases outside the gene matches: 19. In DNA form, the CDR3 reads TGTGCCAGCATCGCCCGGATTAAGGACAGGCTGGGAGGCTACACCTTC. Its translation: CASIARIKDRLGGYTF. Variable domain in full (rest from reference TRBV2 and TRBJ1-2): EPEVTQTPSHQVTQMGQEVILRCVPISNHLYFYWYRQILGQKVEFLVSFYNNEISEKSEIFDDQFSVERPDGSNFTLKIRSTKLEDSAMYFCASIARIKDRLGGYTFGSGTRLTVV.

The V gene is TRBV28, the J gene TRBJ1-2; D perhaps matches TRBD1 (5 bases). The CDR3 has 15 amino acids. Germline-derived CDR1 and CDR2 are MDHEN and SYDVKM. Trimming pared 4 bases from V and 2 bases from J, leaving 14 bases between. The CDR3 region has the DNA TGTGCCAGCAGTTCTTCTGGGGGGACCAACTATGGCTACACCTTC. It yields the protein CASSSSGGTNYGYTF.

This sequence joins TRBV7-3 and TRBJ1-6; 7 positions match TRBD1. The germline CDR1 and CDR2 sequences are SGHTA and FQGTGA. Trimming took 2 bases from V and 7 from J; bases not matched to a gene: 8. This CDR3 spans 16 amino acids. The CDR3 sequence: CASSLLGGGSNSPLHF. For the CDR3, the DNA is TGTGCCAGCAGCTTACTCGGAGGGGGCTCGAATTCACCCCTCCACTTT.